This record covers a single TCR beta chain. These data belong to a study of blood T cell repertoires in COVID-19. How the authors handled the data: Nucleated cell number was recorded as an estimate derived from reference gene primer amplification. Sequenced by immunoSEQ multiplex PCR; TCRdb stores in-frame clones only, minus some. V and J calls and clone size follow that table, whereas D and trimming were derived from the DNA. The data show some 380,000 clones, with 87% seen just once and under 1.5% held by the top ten. The CDR3 runs to 16 residues. Germline trimming cut 4 bases from V and 0 bases from J; bases unmatched to any gene: 7. Germline V CDR1 and CDR2: SGDLS, YYNGEE.

Sequenced: PBMCs or T cells enriched from blood (not recorded which). The clonotype originates from a man aged 25-45 years who had recovered from COVID-19. This chain links TRBV9 with TRBJ2-1; 7 bases are shared with TRBD1. The CDR3 spells CASSFRAGGSYNEQFF. CDR3 nucleotides: TGTGCCAGCAGCTTCCGCGCAGGGGGCTCCTACAATGAGCAGTTCTTC.